This T cell receptor beta chain was profiled in a study of T cells after posttransplantation cyclophosphamide. This CDR3 has 17 amino acids. CDR1 and CDR2 from the germline V gene are SQVTM and ANQGSEA. Trimming cost V 8 bases and J 0 bases; bases outside gene matches: 10. This clone came up a few times. The antigen is unknown. A marrow graft followed busulfan-fludarabine conditioning, with cyclophosphamide on days +3 and +4. Libraries were prepared by immunoSEQ multiplex PCR; TCRdb keeps only in-frame clonotypes and omits some of them. The top ten hold roughly 4.4% of the sample, which has about 6,800 clones, just over 90% seen once. Study-wide results and limits: Donor-recipient repertoire similarity was low at 1-2 months, rising over year one. TRB overlap between skin or GI tissue T cells and blood was limited.

Material: CD8+ T cells sorted from blood, obtained after allogeneic stem cell transplant with posttransplant cyclophosphamide. The genes are TRBV29-1 and TRBJ2-1; 13 nucleotides align to TRBD2. This clonotype originated in a male patient over 55 who received an allogeneic stem cell transplant from a related donor and was CMV-positive. Some T cells may be transferred from the graft donor. The CDR3 region is CSWAGTSGGDSYNEQFF. In DNA form, the CDR3 reads TGCAGCTGGGCCGGCACTAGCGGGGGGGACTCCTACAATGAGCAGTTCTTC.